The 31 T cell receptor beta chains listed next were all sequenced from one sample in a study of shared clonotypes between healthy human individuals. The assay was immunoSEQ multiplex PCR, and TCRdb's table has in-frame clones only and misses some. The repertoire includes approximately 2,200,000 clones, roughly 91% of them detected once, and roughly 1.7% sits in the top ten. Naive CD8 cells, CD45RO-negative and positively selected for CCR7, excluded terminally differentiated effector memory CD45RA+ cells. Sequenced sample: naive CD8+ T cells from PBMCs. The receptors were sampled from a man aged 18 to 30 in good health. Some clones in this sample may be carry-over from other donors' samples.

J is TRBJ1-5 and V is TRBV30; D not certain. Trimming shortened V by 0 bases and J by 9 bases, and 12 bases separated the two germline ends. Germline lookup yields CDR1 GTSNPN and CDR2 SVGIG (reference sequence). The CDR3 has 13 amino acids. The CDR3 here is CAWSVATVRPQHF. The CDR3 DNA follows: TGTGCCTGGAGTGTAGCCACGGTAAGGCCCCAGCATTTT.

This rearrangement joins TRBV19 to TRBJ2-2; D might be TRBD1 or TRBD2, each matching 6 bases. Trimming pared 5 bases from V and 6 bases from J, leaving 13 bases between. In germline, CDR1 is LNHDA, CDR2 SQIVND (reference sequence). This CDR3 has 14 amino acids. The CDR3 DNA sequence: TGTGCCAGTAGTCTGTGGGGGGCCCCCGGGGAGCTGTTTTTT. It specifies CASSLWGAPGELFF.

The rearrangement joins TRBV11-3 to TRBJ2-5, with D possibly being TRBD1 (5 bases). V lost 1 base and J 2 bases, leaving 17 bases between the germline ends. This CDR3 is 17 amino acids long. The germline CDR1 and CDR2 sequences are SGHNT and YENEEA. This chain's CDR3 is CASSLGNSLRGQETQYF. CDR3 DNA sequence: TGTGCCAGCAGCTTAGGCAACTCCCTTAGGGGACAAGAGACCCAGTACTTC.

As concerns this clone: Other DNA sequences within the sample encode an identical CDR3. DNA for the CDR3: TGTGCCAGCAGCTCGGGGCTCGAGGCTCATACCTACGAGCAGTACTTC. This codes for CASSSGLEAHTYEQYF. The chain links TRBV5-6 to TRBJ2-7; D is perhaps TRBD1 or TRBD2 (5 bases each). Germline loops: CDR1 SGHDT, CDR2 YYEEEE. The CDR3 runs 16 residues. The V end lost 3 bases, the J end lost 2 bases, and 18 bases lay between the germline ends.

This chain joins TRBV7-9 and TRBJ2-1, with a weak D call TRBD2 (7 bases). Per the germline V gene, CDR1 is SEHNR and CDR2 is FQNEAQ (reference sequence). This CDR3 comprises 18 residues. Trimming took off 5 bases at V and 3 bases at J, with 23 bases between the two ends. The CDR3 loop is CASSPPLGGALNYNEQFF. The DNA for the CDR3 is TGTGCCAGCAGCCCCCCCTTGGGGGGGGCCCTAAACTACAATGAGCAGTTCTTC. Looking up the rest from reference TRBV7-9 and TRBJ2-1 gives the full variable domain: DTGVSQNPRHKITKRGQNVTFRCDPISEHNRLYWYRQTLGQGPEFLTYFQNEAQLEKSRLLSDRFSAERPKGSFSTLEIQRTEQGDSAMYLCASSPPLGGALNYNEQFFGPGTRLTVL.

V and J are TRBV7-6 and TRBJ2-7; D remains unclear. The germline V and J ends were trimmed by 8 bases and 3 bases, with 23 bases remaining between them. CDR3 length equals 16 residues. Germline-derived CDR1 and CDR2 are SGHVS and FNYEAQ. The CDR3 sequence is CASSGLPLNNRYEQYF. The CDR3 DNA follows: TGTGCCAGCTCGGGCCTACCCTTAAATAACCGCTACGAGCAGTACTTC.

The chain uses TRBV14 and TRBJ1-1; no firm D call. The CDR3 runs to 13 residues. Trimming cost V 5 bases and J 5 bases, with 12 bases left between them. The V gene's germline CDR1 is SGHDN and CDR2 FVKESK. The CDR3 loop is CASSAGRRTEAFF. Written as DNA, the CDR3 is TGTGCCAGCAGCGCCGGGAGGAGAACTGAAGCTTTCTTT.

V usage is TRBV30 and J usage is TRBJ2-5, with D perhaps matching TRBD1 (5 bases). CDR1 GTSNPN and CDR2 SVGIG come from the germline V gene (reference sequence). There are 14 residues in the CDR3. CDR3 protein: CAYHDIQGQETQYF. CDR3 bases: TGTGCGTACCACGACATCCAGGGCCAAGAGACCCAGTACTTC.

The rearrangement links TRBV27 to TRBJ1-1; TRBD1 matches at 9 bases. J was trimmed by 1 base and V by 6 bases; bases with no gene match: 21. The CDR3 sequence is 20 residues long. Germline CDR1 is MNHEY and CDR2 is SMNVEV (reference sequence). In nucleotides, the CDR3 is TGTGCCAGCAGCCCCTCGACTGTCCGGGACAGGGTTTTGGGGAACACTGAAGCTTTCTTT. Its translation: CASSPSTVRDRVLGNTEAFF.

In this sample, this clone turned up once. This chain joins TRBV14 and TRBJ2-7; 16 bases match TRBD2. CDR3 length equals 20 residues. Germline V CDR1 and CDR2: SGHDN, FVKESK. The J segment lost 4 bases and the V segment lost 4 bases, leaving 16 bases of the junction unmatched. CDR3: CASSPRSGLAGGPIEYEQYF. The CDR3, as DNA: TGTGCCAGCAGCCCACGGTCGGGACTAGCGGGAGGGCCCATAGAGTACGAGCAGTACTTC.

As for this clone: Other DNA variants within this sample encode the same CDR3. The chain combines TRBV6-5 with TRBJ2-2; D call uncertain. The germline CDR1 and CDR2 sequences are MNHEY and SVGAGI. The V end was cut by 2 bases, the J end by 2 bases, with 9 bases between. This CDR3 is built from 15 residues. In DNA form, the CDR3 reads TGTGCCAGCAGTTACGCACGGAGTAACACCGGGGAGCTGTTTTTT. Translating it yields CASSYARSNTGELFF.

This chain joins TRBV5-1 and TRBJ2-7; a weak D match, TRBD2 (7 bases). This CDR3 is built from 14 residues. The ends were cut back, 7 bases at V and 6 bases at J, with 20 bases in the middle. CDR1 SGHRS and CDR2 YFSETQ come from the germline V gene. CDR3 sequence: CASRMRVGGAEQYF. The CDR3 region has the DNA TGCGCCAGCCGCATGAGAGTTGGGGGGGCCGAGCAGTACTTC.

The J gene is TRBJ1-4, the V gene TRBV7-8; D call uncertain. CDR3 length: 14 amino acids. Trimming took off 2 bases at V and 8 bases at J, with 12 bases between the two ends. Germline V gene data show CDR1 as SGHVS and CDR2 as FQNEAQ. In nucleotides, the CDR3 is TGTGCCAGCAGCTTACTCCTCGGCAACGAAAAACTGTTTTTT. This gives the protein CASSLLLGNEKLFF.

The genes are TRBV11-3 and TRBJ2-7; 8 nucleotides match TRBD1. V lost 5 bases to trimming and J lost 5 bases; unmatched junction nucleotides: 8. Germline values: CDR1 SGHNT, CDR2 YENEEA. CDR3 length equals 14 residues. The CDR3 is CASSHAGQANEQYF. In DNA, the CDR3 is TGTGCCAGCAGCCATGCGGGACAGGCGAACGAGCAGTACTTC.

This chain connects TRBV7-9 to TRBJ2-1; 7 positions agree with TRBD2. Germline V gene sequence: CDR1 SEHNR, CDR2 FQNEAQ (reference sequence). V shed 4 bases and J 8 bases; nucleotides not matched to a gene: 11. This CDR3 has 15 residues. CDR3 region: CASSYFLAEDYEQFF. The CDR3, as DNA: TGTGCCAGCAGCTACTTCCTAGCGGAGGACTATGAGCAGTTCTTC.

In its sample, this clone was seen once. V usage is TRBV7-9 and J usage is TRBJ2-7, with D unclear. V was pared by 5 bases and J by 0 bases, with 17 bases between. CDR3 size: 16 residues. Germline lookup yields CDR1 SEHNR and CDR2 FQNEAQ (reference sequence). In DNA, the CDR3 is TGTGCCAGCAGCCCCCCCGACGGGTCCCTCTCCTACGAGCAGTACTTC. It yields the protein CASSPPDGSLSYEQYF.

This chain links TRBV27 with TRBJ2-5; D might be TRBD1 or TRBD2, each matching 5 bases. Germline assignment: CDR1 MNHEY and CDR2 SMNVEV (reference sequence). Trimming took 6 bases from V and 4 from J, leaving 21 bases between them. The CDR3 extends over 16 amino acids. CDR3: CASRAPGPLRRETQYF. In nucleotides, the CDR3 is TGTGCCAGCAGGGCCCCGGGACCCCTGAGGCGAGAGACCCAGTACTTC.

The chain carries TRBV4-2 and TRBJ1-1; TRBD1 agrees at 7 bases. CDR3 length equals 15 residues. Germline-derived CDR1 and CDR2 are LGHNA and YNFKEQ. The V gene end was trimmed by 0 bases and the J gene end by 5 bases; junction bases not matched to a gene: 6. CDR3 protein: CASSQDYRGETEAFF. For the CDR3, the DNA is TGTGCCAGCAGCCAAGATTACAGGGGAGAAACTGAAGCTTTCTTT.

This rearrangement joins TRBV9 to TRBJ2-7; 13 positions agree with TRBD2. Germline V lookup: CDR1 SGDLS, CDR2 YYNGEE. The J segment lost 3 bases and the V segment lost 7 bases, leaving 10 bases of the junction unmatched. The CDR3 consists of 16 residues. The CDR3 DNA reads as TGTGCCAGCGCGCCGCGGGGACTAGCGGGAAACTACGAGCAGTACTTC. Protein product: CASAPRGLAGNYEQYF. The variable domain in full, with the rest retrieved from reference TRBV9 and TRBJ2-7, is DSGVTQTPKHLITATGQRVTLRCSPRSGDLSVYWYQQSLDQGLQFLIQYYNGEERAKGNILERFSAQQFPDLHSELNLSSLELGDSALYFCASAPRGLAGNYEQYFGPGTRLTVT.

The rearrangement links TRBV4-1 to TRBJ2-7; TRBD1 matches at 10 bases. Germline V CDR1 and CDR2: MGHRA, YSYEKL. The V gene end was trimmed by 3 bases and the J gene end by 4 bases; junction bases not matched to a gene: 6. There are 15 residues in the CDR3. CDR3 amino acids: CASSQTGTGVYEQYF. The CDR3 region has the DNA TGCGCCAGCAGCCAGACCGGGACAGGGGTTTACGAGCAGTACTTC.

The V gene is TRBV6-5, the J gene TRBJ2-7; D remains unclear. Trimming shortened V by 0 bases and J by 8 bases, and 17 bases separated the two germline ends. The germline V gene has CDR1 MNHEY and CDR2 SVGAGI. This CDR3 contains 15 residues. This CDR3 is CASSYSIESYSQQYF. The CDR3 bases are TGTGCCAGCAGTTACTCGATTGAGTCTTACTCCCAGCAGTACTTC.

CDR3 nucleotides: TGTGCCAGCAGCGTCGCGGGACTCAATCAGCCCCAGCATTTT. Amino acids: CASSVAGLNQPQHF. V is TRBV9 and J is TRBJ1-5; a weak D match, TRBD1 (5 bases). The CDR3 has 14 residues. Deletions cut 2 bases from V and 3 bases from J, with 9 bases between. The germline gives CDR1 SGDLS, CDR2 YYNGEE.

This clone was found once. The chain has TRBV9 and TRBJ2-1, with 9 bases that match TRBD2. The CDR3 totals 15 residues. After removal of 1 base from V and 4 bases from J, the junction contained 3 bases not matched to a gene. CDR1 and CDR2 from the germline V gene are SGDLS and YYNGEE. The CDR3, as DNA: TGTGCCAGCAGCGTAACGGCGGGAGGGTACAATGAGCAGTTCTTC. Encoded protein: CASSVTAGGYNEQFF.

V is TRBV25-1 and J is TRBJ2-1, with TRBD2 as a possible D gene (6 bases). The CDR3 consists of 14 residues. CDR1 MGHDK and CDR2 SYGVNS come from the germline V gene. V gave up 6 bases and J gave up 9 bases, with 18 bases separating them. For the CDR3, the DNA is TGTGCCAGCAGGCAGGACCCGGGGCGGGGTGAGCAGTTCTTC. This codes for CASRQDPGRGEQFF.

The V call is TRBV19, the J call TRBJ2-1, with D unclear. V gave up 3 bases and J gave up 7 bases, with 10 bases separating them. Germline loops: CDR1 LNHDA, CDR2 SQIVND (reference sequence). The CDR3 is 13 residues long. This CDR3 is CASSMSPTNEQFF. The CDR3 DNA reads as TGTGCCAGTAGTATGTCCCCCACAAATGAGCAGTTCTTC.

The V call is TRBV13, the J call TRBJ1-4; 7 nucleotides align to TRBD1. This CDR3 is 14 amino acids long. The germline CDR1 and CDR2 sequences are PRHDT and FYEKMQ (reference sequence). V lost 6 bases and J lost 7; bases outside the gene matches: 8. CDR3 loop: CASRGQVTGEKLFF. Written as DNA, the CDR3 is TGTGCCAGCAGAGGACAGGTCACGGGTGAAAAACTGTTTTTT. Based on the CDR3 plus reference TRBV13 and TRBJ1-4, the full variable domain is AAGVIQSPRHLIKEKRETATLKCYPIPRHDTVYWYQQGPGQDPQFLISFYEKMQSDKGSIPDRFSAQQFSDYHSELNMSSLELGDSALYFCASRGQVTGEKLFFGSGTQLSVL.

This chain uses TRBV9 with TRBJ2-5; 7 nucleotides match TRBD2. V dropped 5 bases and J dropped 13; count of bases not matched to a gene: 14. CDR1 SGDLS and CDR2 YYNGEE come from the germline V gene. This CDR3 contains 13 residues. The CDR3 coding sequence is TGTGCCAGCAGTAGCGGGCTGTCGACCCCCTCGTACTTC. It translates to CASSSGLSTPSYF.

V and J are TRBV13 and TRBJ2-2; D is possibly TRBD1 or TRBD2 (5 bases each). Per germline, CDR1 PRHDT and CDR2 FYEKMQ (reference sequence). V shed 4 bases and J shed 6 bases, with 18 bases lying between them. The CDR3 is 16 residues long. The CDR3 sequence: CASSWGTVPGAGELFF. The CDR3 DNA sequence: TGTGCCAGCAGCTGGGGGACGGTACCAGGCGCCGGGGAGCTGTTTTTT.

The chain combines TRBV5-1 with TRBJ2-6, with 7 bases fitting TRBD1. Germline V gives CDR1 SGHRS, CDR2 YFSETQ. V was clipped by 0 bases and J by 0 bases; unmatched bases: 6. This CDR3 region has 18 residues. Written as DNA, the CDR3 is TGCGCCAGCAGCTTGGGACAGGGTTATACCTCTGGGGCCAACGTCCTGACTTTC. As protein: CASSLGQGYTSGANVLTF. Using reference TRBV5-1 and TRBJ2-6 for the parts outside the CDR3, the full variable domain is KAGVTQTPRYLIKTRGQQVTLSCSPISGHRSVSWYQQTPGQGLQFLFEYFSETQRNKGNFPGRFSGRQFSNSRSEMNVSTLELGDSALYLCASSLGQGYTSGANVLTFGAGSRLTVL.

V gene TRBV7-8 combines with J gene TRBJ2-2, with D uncertain. CDR3 length equals 14 residues. Germline V gene lookup returns CDR1 SGHVS and CDR2 FQNEAQ. V lost 2 bases and J lost 4, with 8 bases in between. CDR3 sequence reads: CASSLQQSTGELFF. As DNA, the CDR3 is TGTGCCAGCAGCTTACAACAGAGCACCGGGGAGCTGTTTTTT.

V and J are TRBV4-2 and TRBJ2-3; TRBD1 matches 7 bases. The length of the CDR3 is 15 residues. CDR1 is LGHNA and CDR2 is YNFKEQ in the germline V gene. Trimming cost V 3 bases and J 3 bases; bases outside gene matches: 6. The CDR3 loop is CASSQYRGRTDTQYF. In nucleotides, the CDR3 is TGTGCCAGCAGCCAGTACAGGGGTAGGACAGATACGCAGTATTTT.